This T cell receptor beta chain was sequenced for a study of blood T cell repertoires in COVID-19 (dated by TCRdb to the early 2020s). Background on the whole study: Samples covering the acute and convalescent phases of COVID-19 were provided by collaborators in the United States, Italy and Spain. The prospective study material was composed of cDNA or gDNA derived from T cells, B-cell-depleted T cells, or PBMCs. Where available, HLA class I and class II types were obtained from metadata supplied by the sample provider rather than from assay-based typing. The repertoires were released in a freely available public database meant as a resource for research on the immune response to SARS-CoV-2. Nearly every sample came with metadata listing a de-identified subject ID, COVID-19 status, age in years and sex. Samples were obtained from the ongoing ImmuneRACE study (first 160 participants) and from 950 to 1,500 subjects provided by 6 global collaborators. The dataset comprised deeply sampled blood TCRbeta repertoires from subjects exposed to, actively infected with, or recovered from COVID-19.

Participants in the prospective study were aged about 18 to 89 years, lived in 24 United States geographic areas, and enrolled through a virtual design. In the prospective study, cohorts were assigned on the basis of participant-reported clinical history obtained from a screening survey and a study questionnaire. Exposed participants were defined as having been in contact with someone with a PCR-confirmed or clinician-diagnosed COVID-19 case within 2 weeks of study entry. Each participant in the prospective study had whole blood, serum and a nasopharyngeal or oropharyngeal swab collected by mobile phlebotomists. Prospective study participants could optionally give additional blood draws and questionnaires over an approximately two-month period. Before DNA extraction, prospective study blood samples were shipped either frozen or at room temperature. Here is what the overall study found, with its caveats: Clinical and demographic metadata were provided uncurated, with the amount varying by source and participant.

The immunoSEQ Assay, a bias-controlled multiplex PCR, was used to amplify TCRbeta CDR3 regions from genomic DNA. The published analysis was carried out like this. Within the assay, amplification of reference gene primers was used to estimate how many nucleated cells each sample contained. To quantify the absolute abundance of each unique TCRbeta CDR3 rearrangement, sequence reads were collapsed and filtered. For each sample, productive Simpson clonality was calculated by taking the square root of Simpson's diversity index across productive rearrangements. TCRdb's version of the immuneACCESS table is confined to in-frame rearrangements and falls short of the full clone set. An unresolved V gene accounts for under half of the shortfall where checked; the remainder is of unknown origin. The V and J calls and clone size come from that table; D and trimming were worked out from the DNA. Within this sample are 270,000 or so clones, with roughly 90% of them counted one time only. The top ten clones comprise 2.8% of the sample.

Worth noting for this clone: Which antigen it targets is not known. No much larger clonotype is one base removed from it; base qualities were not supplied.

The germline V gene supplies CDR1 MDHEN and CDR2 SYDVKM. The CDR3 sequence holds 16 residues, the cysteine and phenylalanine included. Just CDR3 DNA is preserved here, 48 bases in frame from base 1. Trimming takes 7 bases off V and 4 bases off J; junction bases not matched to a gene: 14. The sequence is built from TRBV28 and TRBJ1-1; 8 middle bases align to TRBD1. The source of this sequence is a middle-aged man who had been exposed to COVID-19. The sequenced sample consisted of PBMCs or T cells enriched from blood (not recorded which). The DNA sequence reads TGTGCCAGCACCGATGGACAGGGAGTATGGGGCACTGAAGCTTTCTTT. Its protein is CASTDGQGVWGTEAFF.